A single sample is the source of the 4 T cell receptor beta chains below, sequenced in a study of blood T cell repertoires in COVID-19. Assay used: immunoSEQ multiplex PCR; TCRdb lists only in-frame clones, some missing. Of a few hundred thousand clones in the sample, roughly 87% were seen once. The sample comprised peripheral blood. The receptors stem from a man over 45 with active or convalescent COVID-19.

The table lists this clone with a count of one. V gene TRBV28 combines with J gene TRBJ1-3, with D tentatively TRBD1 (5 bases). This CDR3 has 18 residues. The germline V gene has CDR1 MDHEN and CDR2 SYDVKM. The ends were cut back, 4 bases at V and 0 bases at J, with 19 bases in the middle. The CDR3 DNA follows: TGTGCCAGCAGTTGGATAAGGGGCAGGATGAGCTCTGGAAACACCATATATTTT. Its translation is CASSWIRGRMSSGNTIYF.

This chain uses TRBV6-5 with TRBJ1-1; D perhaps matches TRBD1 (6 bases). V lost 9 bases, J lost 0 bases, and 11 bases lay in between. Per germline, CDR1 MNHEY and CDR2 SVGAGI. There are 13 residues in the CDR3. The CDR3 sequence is CASSGVMNTEAFF. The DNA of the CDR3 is TGTGCCAGTTCAGGGGTCATGAACACTGAAGCTTTCTTT.

The CDR3 loop is CASRTERGKGEAFF. CDR3 DNA: TGTGCCAGCAGAACCGAGAGGGGGAAGGGTGAAGCTTTCTTT. This rearrangement joins TRBV28 to TRBJ1-1; a possible D gene is TRBD1 (6 bases). With 6 bases removed from V and 7 bases from J, the gap between germline ends came to 18 bases. Germline assignment: CDR1 MDHEN and CDR2 SYDVKM. The CDR3 is made up of 14 amino acids.

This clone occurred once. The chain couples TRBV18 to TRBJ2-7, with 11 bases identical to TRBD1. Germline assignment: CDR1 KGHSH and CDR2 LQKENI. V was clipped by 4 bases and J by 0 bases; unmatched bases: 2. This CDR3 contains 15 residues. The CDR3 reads CASSLGTGGSYEQYF. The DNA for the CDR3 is TGTGCCAGCTCACTGGGGACAGGGGGCTCCTACGAGCAGTACTTC.